One sample yielded the 25 T cell receptor beta chains listed below, sequenced in a study of blood T cell repertoires in COVID-19. Clones were read by immunoSEQ multiplex PCR, and TCRdb kept only the in-frame ones, dropping some. The profile shows some 250,000 clones, 88% of them singletons. Sequencing input: peripheral blood. These receptors were collected from a woman in her 30s with acute or convalescent COVID-19.

The chain couples TRBV19 to TRBJ1-2; no clear D. Trimming left V 7 bases short and J 6 bases short, with 6 bases between. The germline CDR1 and CDR2 sequences are LNHDA and SQIVND (reference sequence). This CDR3 is 10 amino acids long. CDR3 residues: CASNRDGYTF. The CDR3 DNA reads as TGTGCCAGTAACCGAGATGGCTACACCTTC.

This chain connects TRBV10-3 to TRBJ2-1, with 7 positions matching TRBD1. Germline CDR1 is ENHRY and CDR2 is SYGVKD. The CDR3 spans 13 residues. V gave up 5 bases and J gave up 8 bases; unmatched junction bases: 6. The CDR3 nucleotides are TGTGCCATCAGTACCGACAGGGCTGATGAGCAGTTCTTC. Residues: CAISTDRADEQFF.

This chain uses TRBV15 with TRBJ2-1; D possibly corresponds to TRBD2 (6 bases). The germline V gene has CDR1 LNHNV and CDR2 YYDKDF (reference sequence). V lost 4 bases and J lost 8, with 12 bases in between. This CDR3 has 13 residues. CDR3 region: CATSTGRGHEQFF. CDR3 in DNA: TGTGCCACCAGCACCGGGAGAGGGCATGAGCAGTTCTTC.

The V call is TRBV27, the J call TRBJ2-1; TRBD2 is a possible D gene (6 bases). The germline gives CDR1 MNHEY, CDR2 SMNVEV (reference sequence). V lost 6 bases and J 2 bases, leaving 20 bases between the germline ends. There are 17 residues in the CDR3. This CDR3 reads CASSSGPWDLTYNEQFF. CDR3 DNA: TGTGCCAGCAGCAGCGGACCGTGGGACTTAACCTACAATGAGCAGTTCTTC.

The chain has TRBV7-8 and TRBJ1-3, with D unclear. V was trimmed by 2 bases and J by 7 bases, leaving 6 bases between them. This CDR3 has 12 amino acids. Germline CDR1 reads SGHVS; CDR2 reads FQNEAQ. For the CDR3, the DNA is TGTGCCAGCAGCTTATACGGGAACACCATATATTTT. Translated: CASSLYGNTIYF.

This rearrangement joins TRBV27 to TRBJ1-1; D remains unclear. Trimming shortened V by 4 bases and J by 5 bases, and 14 bases separated the two germline ends. The CDR3 covers 14 residues. Germline V lookup: CDR1 MNHEY, CDR2 SMNVEV (reference sequence). The CDR3, as DNA: TGTGCCAGCAGTTCCTCGGGTGGATGGACTGAAGCTTTCTTT. It specifies CASSSSGGWTEAFF.

The V call is TRBV19, the J call TRBJ2-1; D might be TRBD2 (6 bases). CDR3 length: 14 residues. Trimming took off 2 bases at V and 3 bases at J, with 8 bases between the two ends. Germline loops: CDR1 LNHDA, CDR2 SQIVND (reference sequence). CDR3 sequence (DNA): TGTGCCAGTAGTATACTAGCGAGCTACAATGAGCAGTTCTTC. Its translation is CASSILASYNEQFF.

V usage is TRBV7-9 and J usage is TRBJ2-2, with 15 bases identical to TRBD2. With V trimmed by 5 bases and J by 3 bases, 4 bases remained unmatched. The germline CDR1 and CDR2 sequences are SEHNR and FQNEAQ (reference sequence). The CDR3 is 17 residues long. CDR3: CASSRGLAGGYTGELFF. The CDR3, as DNA: TGTGCCAGCAGCCGAGGACTAGCGGGAGGGTACACCGGGGAGCTGTTTTTT.

The CDR3 loop is CASSPLYSRTSGFYNEQFF. The CDR3 DNA follows: TGTGCCAGCAGTCCACTCTATAGCCGGACTAGCGGGTTTTACAATGAGCAGTTCTTC. J is TRBJ2-1 and V is TRBV6-6; 11 nucleotides agree with TRBD2. In germline, CDR1 is MNHNY, CDR2 SVGAGI (reference sequence). The V and J ends lost 5 bases and 4 bases, in that order; junction bases with no gene match: 16. The CDR3 is 19 residues long.

The chain links TRBV13 to TRBJ2-1, with 7 bases fitting TRBD1. CDR3 length equals 11 residues. The V segment lost 3 bases and the J segment 12 bases; nucleotides outside the gene matches: 2. Germline V gene data show CDR1 as PRHDT and CDR2 as FYEKMQ (reference sequence). Written as DNA, the CDR3 is TGTGCCAGCAGCTTGGGGGACAGGCAGTTCTTC. It is translated as CASSLGDRQFF.

The J gene is TRBJ2-7, the V gene TRBV29-1, with 8 bases that match TRBD1. The CDR3 is made up of 12 amino acids. The germline V gene has CDR1 SQVTM and CDR2 ANQGSEA. Trimming removed 8 bases from V and 2 bases from J; junction bases left unmatched: 5. For the CDR3, the DNA is TGCAGCCCGGAGACAGGGGCCTACGAGCAGTACTTC. Protein sequence: CSPETGAYEQYF.

V usage is TRBV24-1 and J usage is TRBJ2-1; D might be TRBD1 (6 bases). Germline V lookup: CDR1 KGHDR, CDR2 SFDVKD. V lost 10 bases and J 6 bases, leaving 15 bases between the germline ends. The CDR3 contains 13 residues. CDR3 nucleotide sequence: TGTGCCACTACAGGGTTGGGATCCAATGAGCAGTTCTTC. It yields the protein CATTGLGSNEQFF.

In its sample, this clone was seen a few times. The rearrangement joins TRBV13 to TRBJ1-4, with 8 bases lining up with TRBD1. J lost 7 bases, V lost 4 bases, and 8 bases had no gene match. Germline V gene data show CDR1 as PRHDT and CDR2 as FYEKMQ (reference sequence). The CDR3 extends over 15 amino acids. The CDR3 protein is CASSSRTGPGEKLFF. As DNA, the CDR3 is TGTGCCAGCAGCTCTCGGACAGGGCCTGGTGAAAAACTGTTTTTT.

J is TRBJ2-7 and V is TRBV5-6; weak D call: TRBD1 (6 bases). CDR1 SGHDT and CDR2 YYEEEE come from the germline V gene. V lost 1 base and J 2 bases, leaving 16 bases between the germline ends. The CDR3 has 16 amino acids. DNA for the CDR3: TGTGCCAGCAGCTTGCCTAAAAGGGGGAACCCCTACGAGCAGTACTTC. Encoded protein: CASSLPKRGNPYEQYF.

V usage is TRBV18 and J usage is TRBJ1-1, with 9 positions matching TRBD1. The length of the CDR3 is 14 residues. Germline V gene sequence: CDR1 KGHSH, CDR2 LQKENI. With V trimmed by 4 bases and J by 1 base, 1 base remained unmatched. This CDR3 is CASSLGQGNTEAFF. The CDR3, as DNA: TGTGCCAGCTCACTGGGACAGGGGAACACTGAAGCTTTCTTT.

The chain joins TRBV5-8 to TRBJ2-5, with D possibly being TRBD1 (6 bases). The CDR3 has 14 residues. Germline loops: CDR1 SGHTS, CDR2 YDEGEE. The V and J ends lost 3 bases and 5 bases respectively, with 14 bases between them. This CDR3 reads CASSSYTGWETQYF. CDR3 sequence (DNA): TGTGCCAGCAGCTCCTATACAGGGTGGGAGACCCAGTACTTC.

The chain has TRBV7-2 and TRBJ2-3; 7 bases agree with TRBD1. The CDR3 length is 15 residues. From germline, CDR1 is SGHTA and CDR2 FQGNSA. The ends lost 5 bases at V and 1 base at J; junction bases unmatched: 6. CDR3 DNA: TGTGCCAGCAGCGACAGGGCAAGCGGCACAGATACGCAGTATTTT. It yields the protein CASSDRASGTDTQYF.

The chain combines TRBV19 with TRBJ1-2, with 9 bases aligning to TRBD1. CDR1 and CDR2 (germline): LNHDA, SQIVND (reference sequence). The CDR3 consists of 16 residues. The junction had 12 bases not matched to a gene; V was cut back by 2 bases and J by 8 bases. This CDR3 reads CASSITTGTGPRGYTF. The CDR3 DNA follows: TGTGCCAGTAGTATAACCACCGGGACAGGGCCTCGGGGCTACACCTTC.

This chain connects TRBV14 to TRBJ2-3, with TRBD2 matching over 8 bases. After removal of 3 bases from V and 5 bases from J, the junction contained 16 bases not matched to a gene. The CDR3 loop spans 18 amino acids. Germline V gene data show CDR1 as SGHDN and CDR2 as FVKESK. The CDR3 bases are TGTGCCAGCAGCCAGCGGGGGGCCGGAGCGGGAGTGGTAGATACGCAGTATTTT. Residues: CASSQRGAGAGVVDTQYF.

The sample holds one count of this clone. The V gene is TRBV29-1, the J gene TRBJ2-3; 7 bases are a match to TRBD2. Trimming removed 6 bases from V and 1 base from J; junction bases left unmatched: 7. The CDR3 consists of 14 residues. The germline CDR1 and CDR2 sequences are SQVTM and ANQGSEA. CDR3 residues: CSVEYGRRTDTQYF. The CDR3 DNA sequence: TGCAGCGTAGAGTACGGGAGGCGCACAGATACGCAGTATTTT.

The chain couples TRBV30 to TRBJ2-3; a possible D gene is TRBD2 (6 bases). The V end lost 8 bases, the J end lost 0 bases, and 18 bases lay between the germline ends. The CDR3 consists of 15 residues. Germline assignment: CDR1 GTSNPN and CDR2 SVGIG (reference sequence). The CDR3 sequence: CAGKNGRASTDTQYF. The CDR3 region has the DNA TGTGCCGGGAAAAACGGGAGAGCTAGCACAGATACGCAGTATTTT.

The gene calls are TRBV27 and TRBJ1-5; 7 nucleotides agree with TRBD1. Germline V gene sequence: CDR1 MNHEY, CDR2 SMNVEV (reference sequence). The CDR3 extends over 14 amino acids. The V gene end was trimmed by 6 bases and the J gene end by 7 bases; junction bases not matched to a gene: 9. CDR3 sequence (DNA): TGTGCCAGCAGGATACAGGGGCGAGGCCAGCCCCAGCATTTT. Its translation: CASRIQGRGQPQHF.

This clone was found a few times. The V call is TRBV5-1, the J call TRBJ2-3; a weak D match, TRBD2 (5 bases). The CDR3 length is 14 residues. The V end was cut by 0 bases, the J end by 2 bases, with 7 bases between. The germline V gene encodes CDR1 SGHRS and CDR2 YFSETQ. The CDR3 sequence: CASSLGGFTDTQYF. In nucleotides, the CDR3 is TGCGCCAGCAGCTTGGGCGGGTTCACAGATACGCAGTATTTT.

This clone was recorded once. The chain links TRBV6-6 to TRBJ1-2, with TRBD1 identical over 9 bases. Germline values: CDR1 MNHNY, CDR2 SVGAGI (reference sequence). This CDR3 has 13 residues. Unmatched junction bases numbered 5, after V lost 4 bases and J lost 8 bases. CDR3 DNA sequence: TGTGCCAGCAGTTTTGGGACAGGGAAAGGCTACACCTTC. Encoded protein: CASSFGTGKGYTF.

The rearrangement uses TRBV6-5 and TRBJ1-2; tentatively, D is TRBD1 (6 bases). CDR1 and CDR2 (germline): MNHEY, SVGAGI. Trimming stripped 2 bases from V and 8 bases from J, with 12 bases between. This CDR3 comprises 13 residues. Written as DNA, the CDR3 is TGTGCCAGCAGTTACGGCCCAGGGGCCGGCTACACCTTC. Its protein product is CASSYGPGAGYTF.